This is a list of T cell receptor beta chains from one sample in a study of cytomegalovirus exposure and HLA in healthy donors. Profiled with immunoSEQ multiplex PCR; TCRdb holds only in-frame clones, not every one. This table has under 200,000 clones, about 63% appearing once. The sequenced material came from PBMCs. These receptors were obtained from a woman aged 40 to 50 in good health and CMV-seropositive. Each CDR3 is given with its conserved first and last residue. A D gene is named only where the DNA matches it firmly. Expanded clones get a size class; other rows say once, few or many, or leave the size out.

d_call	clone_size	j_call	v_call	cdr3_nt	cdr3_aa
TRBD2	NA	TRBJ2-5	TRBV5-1	TGCGCCAGCAGCTACCTAGCGGGAGGGCCGGAGACCCAGTACTTC	CASSYLAGGPETQYF
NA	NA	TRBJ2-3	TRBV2	TGTGCCAGCACCGTCGGGTCTAGCACAGATACGCAGTATTTT	CASTVGSSTDTQYF
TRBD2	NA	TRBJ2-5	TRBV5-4	TGTGCCAGCAGCTTGGCCAGGGTAGCGGGAGTAGAGACCCAGTACTTC	CASSLARVAGVETQYF
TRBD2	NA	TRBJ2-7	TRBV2	TGTGCCATCCTCAGAAGCGGGAGGGCCGGTGGCGAGCAGTACTTC	CAILRSGRAGGEQYF
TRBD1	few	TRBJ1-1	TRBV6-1	TGTGCCAGCAGTGGATGGACAGGGGTGGGTGAAGCTTTCTTT	CASSGWTGVGEAFF
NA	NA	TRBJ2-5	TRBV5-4	TGTGCCAGCAGCCGGGGGGCGGTCCAAGAGACCCAGTACTTC	CASSRGAVQETQYF
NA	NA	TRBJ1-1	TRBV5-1	TGCGCCAGCAGCTCCGGGACATGGAACACTGAAGCTTTCTTT	CASSSGTWNTEAFF
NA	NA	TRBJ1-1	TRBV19	TGTGCCAGTACCCAGACAGCGAACACTGAAGCTTTCTTT	CASTQTANTEAFF
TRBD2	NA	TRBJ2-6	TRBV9	TGTGCCAGCAGCGTAGGAGCGGGGGGGCCAGCTGGGGCCAACGTCCTGACTTTC	CASSVGAGGPAGANVLTF
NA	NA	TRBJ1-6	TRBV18	TGTGCCAGCTCGTCAGGCGACTCCTATAATTCACCCCTCCACTTT	CASSSGDSYNSPLHF
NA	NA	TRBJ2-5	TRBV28	TGTGCCAGCAGTTTAGCGGGTCGTTTCCAAGAGACCCAGTACTTC	CASSLAGRFQETQYF
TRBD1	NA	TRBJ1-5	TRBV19	TGTGCCAGTAGGACAGGGGAGGTCGGCCAGCCCCAGCATTTT	CASRTGEVGQPQHF
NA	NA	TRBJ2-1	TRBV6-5	TGTGCCAGTGGACGGGGGTACAATGAGCAGTTCTTC	CASGRGYNEQFF
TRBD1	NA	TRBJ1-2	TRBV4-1	TGCGCCAGCAGCCAAGAACGACAGGGGGCGGGTGGCTACACCTTC	CASSQERQGAGGYTF
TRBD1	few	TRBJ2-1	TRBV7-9	TGTGCCAGCAGCTCCCGACAGGGTACAGGGGGTGAGCAGTTCTTC	CASSSRQGTGGEQFF
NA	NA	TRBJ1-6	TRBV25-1	TGTGCCAGCGGGGAGGGGGGTCGGAATTCACCCCTCCACTTT	CASGEGGRNSPLHF
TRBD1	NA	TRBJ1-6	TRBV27	TGTGCCAGCAGTCTCTACCCAGGACAGGGTGATAATTCACCCCTCCACTTT	CASSLYPGQGDNSPLHF
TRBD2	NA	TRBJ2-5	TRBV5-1	TGCGCCAGCAGCTTCCTAGCGGGAGGGGTTGAGACCCAGTACTTC	CASSFLAGGVETQYF
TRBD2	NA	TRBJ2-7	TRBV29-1	TGCAGCGCGGGGGAGGGACTAGCGGGACTTTCCTACGAGCAGTACTTC	CSAGEGLAGLSYEQYF
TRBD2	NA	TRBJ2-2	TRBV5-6	TGTGCCAGCAGCTCATTAGCGGGGACGAACACCGGGGAGCTGTTTTTT	CASSSLAGTNTGELFF
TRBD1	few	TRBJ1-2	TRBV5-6	TGTGCCAGCAGGACAGGGGGCGGCTATGGCTACACCTTC	CASRTGGGYGYTF
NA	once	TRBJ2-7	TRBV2	TGTGCCAGCAGGTTTGAGGGTTCCTACGAGCAGTACTTC	CASRFEGSYEQYF
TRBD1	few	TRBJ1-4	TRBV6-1	TGTGCCAGCAGCCAACTCGGGGGACAGGGGGAAAAACTGTTTTTT	CASSQLGGQGEKLFF
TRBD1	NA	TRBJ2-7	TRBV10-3	TGTGCCATCAGTGAGTCGATAGGGGGCAGGATTTCCTACGAGCAGTACTTC	CAISESIGGRISYEQYF
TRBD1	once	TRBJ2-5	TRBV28	TGTGCCAGCAGTTTCGGACAGGGCCGGACCCAGTACTTC	CASSFGQGRTQYF
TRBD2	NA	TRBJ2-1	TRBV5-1	TGCGCCAGCAGCTTGAGGACTAGCGGGGGGACCTACAATGAGCAGTTCTTC	CASSLRTSGGTYNEQFF
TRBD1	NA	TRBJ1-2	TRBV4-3	TGCGCCAGCAGCCAACAGACAGGGGGCGATAGTGGCTACACCTTC	CASSQQTGGDSGYTF
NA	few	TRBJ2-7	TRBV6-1	TGTGCCAGCAGTGAAGCCGGAGGGGACGGGCAGTACTTC	CASSEAGGDGQYF
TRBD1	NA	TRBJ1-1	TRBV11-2	TGTGCCAGCGCCCTACCGGGACAGGGGGCGCCCACTGAAGCTTTCTTT	CASALPGQGAPTEAFF